The sequence of this T cell receptor (beta chain) was determined in a study of vaccination effects on CD4 cells after COVID-19. Across the study: About 2 million PBMC were placed in each well, which was supplemented with 8.5 to 10 IU/ml IL-2 and approximately 10 ug/ml peptides.

The CDR3 runs 16 residues. Trimming cost V 3 bases and J 0 bases, with 16 bases left between them. CDR1 is SGHNT and CDR2 is YYREEE in the germline V gene (reference sequence). Points on this clone: Its antigen is not known.

Having been cultured for roughly 11 days, the cells underwent CD4+ T cell isolation. Vaccination of participants consisted of two doses of either the BNT162b2 or mRNA-1273 vaccine. Data came from immunoSEQ multiplex PCR; TCRdb stores just in-frame clones and leaves some out. The profile shows about 45,000 clones, 72% of them singletons. The source is a human donor who received a COVID-19 vaccine. The chain carries TRBV5-4 and TRBJ2-7; D possibly corresponds to TRBD2 (8 bases). Sequenced material: CD4+ T cells from PBMCs cultured without peptide, taken after COVID-19 vaccination. CDR3 sequence reads: CASSSGGGQNSYEQYF. The DNA of the CDR3 is TGTGCCAGCAGCTCGGGGGGGGGACAGAACTCCTACGAGCAGTACTTC. Variable domain in full (rest from reference TRBV5-4 and TRBJ2-7): ETGVTQSPTHLIKTRGQQVTLRCSSQSGHNTVSWYQQALGQGPQFIFQYYREEENGRGNFPPRFSGLQFPNYSSELNVNALELDDSALYLCASSSGGGQNSYEQYFGPGTRLTVT.